These 26 T cell receptor beta chains share one sample of origin, sequenced in a study of cytomegalovirus exposure and HLA in healthy donors. Vbeta (60) and Jbeta (13) primers were used in the PCR. TCRdb's copy holds only in-frame clones and misses some; the assay was immunoSEQ multiplex PCR. The sample includes 45,000 to 70,000 clones, around 80% of them seen just once. The specimen sequenced was PBMCs. The source is a man aged 45-65 years in good health and CMV-seronegative.

V gene TRBV7-6 combines with J gene TRBJ2-5, with D possibly matching TRBD1 (6 bases). The V gene lost 5 bases and the J gene lost 0 bases, with 10 bases spanning the gap. Per the germline V gene, CDR1 is SGHVS and CDR2 is FNYEAQ. The CDR3 extends over 14 amino acids. The CDR3 region has the DNA TGTGCCAGCAGCGGTGGGGGCAACCAAGAGACCCAGTACTTC. This gives the protein CASSGGGNQETQYF.

This chain connects TRBV4-1 to TRBJ2-3, with TRBD2 matching 7 bases. The CDR3 covers 19 residues. V shed 0 bases and J 3 bases; nucleotides not matched to a gene: 15. Germline V CDR1 and CDR2: MGHRA, YSYEKL. CDR3 amino acids: CASSQEWGGEVATTDTQYF. DNA of the CDR3: TGCGCCAGCAGCCAAGAATGGGGGGGGGAGGTAGCGACGACAGATACGCAGTATTTT.

The chain employs TRBV2 and TRBJ1-5; 9 bases match TRBD1. Germline V gives CDR1 SNHLY, CDR2 FYNNEI. V shed 4 bases and J 2 bases; nucleotides not matched to a gene: 6. CDR3 length: 16 residues. The CDR3 region has the DNA TGTGCCAGCAGTGTACAGGGGGCGCCTGGCAATCAGCCCCAGCATTTT. It codes for CASSVQGAPGNQPQHF.

The chain recombines TRBV7-9 with TRBJ2-3; 9 nucleotides align to TRBD2. The length of the CDR3 is 15 residues. V lost 3 bases, J lost 5 bases, and 6 bases stayed unmatched. Germline CDR1 reads SEHNR; CDR2 reads FQNEAQ (reference sequence). The CDR3 here is CASSLRGGAQDTQYF. The CDR3 DNA follows: TGTGCCAGCAGCTTGCGCGGGGGGGCCCAAGATACGCAGTATTTT.

The chain couples TRBV7-8 to TRBJ1-5; D is unclear. The CDR3 contains 12 residues. CDR1 SGHVS and CDR2 FQNEAQ come from the germline V gene. V dropped 3 bases and J dropped 5 bases, with 5 bases sitting between them. CDR3 residues: CASSFPDQPQHF. The CDR3 DNA is TGTGCCAGCAGCTTTCCCGATCAGCCCCAGCATTTT.

In its sample, this clone was seen a few times. The chain joins TRBV25-1 to TRBJ1-6; perhaps TRBD1 as D (6 bases). Germline V gene lookup returns CDR1 MGHDK and CDR2 SYGVNS. The CDR3 has 13 amino acids. V lost 4 bases and J lost 5, with 6 bases in between. CDR3 nucleotide sequence: TGTGCCAGCAGTGCAGGGGATAATTCACCCCTCCACTTT. This gives the protein CASSAGDNSPLHF.

The V and J genes are TRBV7-9 and TRBJ1-2; maybe TRBD1 (6 bases). The V end lost 2 bases, the J end lost 3 bases, and 7 bases lay between the germline ends. The germline gives CDR1 SEHNR, CDR2 FQNEAQ (reference sequence). This CDR3 has 13 amino acids. CDR3 sequence reads: CASSLRQDYGYTF. In DNA form, the CDR3 reads TGTGCCAGCAGCTTACGACAGGACTATGGCTACACCTTC.

The chain recombines TRBV7-2 with TRBJ2-7; tentatively, D is TRBD2 (5 bases). This CDR3 is 16 amino acids long. Germline-derived CDR1 and CDR2 are SGHTA and FQGNSA. Trimming cost V 5 bases and J 2 bases, with 19 bases left between them. This chain's CDR3 is CASSPLAGFGAYEQYF. The CDR3 DNA is TGTGCCAGCAGCCCGCTCGCGGGTTTTGGGGCCTACGAGCAGTACTTC.

The chain links TRBV2 to TRBJ1-2; 7 bases align to TRBD1. The CDR3 is 15 residues long. Germline V gene lookup returns CDR1 SNHLY and CDR2 FYNNEI. J gave up 4 bases and V 5 bases, and 10 bases lay outside the gene matches. The CDR3 DNA reads TGTGCCAGCAGTCTAATGCAAGGGGGCCGCTATGGCTACACCTTC. It specifies CASSLMQGGRYGYTF.

The chain recombines TRBV5-6 with TRBJ1-5; D perhaps matches TRBD1 (6 bases). The CDR3 length is 14 residues. V lost 4 bases and J lost 9, with 17 bases in between. Germline assignment: CDR1 SGHDT and CDR2 YYEEEE. The chain's CDR3 is CASSTGGGVGPQHF. Here the CDR3 DNA reads TGTGCCAGCAGCACCGGGGGGGGCGTAGGGCCCCAGCATTTT.

The chain uses TRBV15 and TRBJ2-5; D is possibly TRBD1 (5 bases). Trimming stripped 5 bases from V and 4 bases from J, with 17 bases between. The germline V gene encodes CDR1 LNHNV and CDR2 YYDKDF (reference sequence). The CDR3 covers 15 residues. CDR3 bases: TGTGCCACCAGCCCAACCGGGCCTCAGGGAGAGACCCAGTACTTC. This sequence encodes CATSPTGPQGETQYF.

This CDR3 reads CASSERVTNSPLHF. DNA of the CDR3: TGTGCCAGCAGTGAGAGGGTAACAAATTCACCCCTCCACTTT. The gene calls are TRBV25-1 and TRBJ1-6; D not certain. The CDR3 sequence is 14 residues long. From germline, CDR1 is MGHDK and CDR2 SYGVNS. V was cut by 3 bases and J by 7 bases, with 10 bases left in between. The full variable domain, completed using reference TRBV25-1 and TRBJ1-6, is EADIYQTPRYLVIGTGKKITLECSQTMGHDKMYWYQQDPGMELHLIHYSYGVNSTEKGDLSSESTVSRIRTEHFPLTLESARPSHTSQYLCASSERVTNSPLHFGNGTRLTVT.

This chain connects TRBV4-2 to TRBJ2-5, with D possibly being TRBD2 (6 bases). The CDR3 contains 14 residues. Germline assignment: CDR1 LGHNA and CDR2 YNFKEQ. Trimming took 1 base from V and 13 from J, leaving 19 bases between them. The CDR3 sequence is CASSQVGTPQGLYF. For the CDR3, the DNA is TGTGCCAGCAGCCAAGTCGGGACTCCTCAGGGTTTGTACTTC.

This sequence joins TRBV7-6 and TRBJ2-1; tentatively, D is TRBD2 (5 bases). CDR1 is SGHVS, CDR2 FNYEAQ, per germline. The CDR3 length is 15 residues. Trimming took off 5 bases at V and 6 bases at J, with 17 bases between the two ends. In DNA, the CDR3 is TGTGCCAGCAGCCCGCAGGCCGGGGTCGCCAATGAGCAGTTCTTC. It is translated as CASSPQAGVANEQFF.

The V call is TRBV7-8, the J call TRBJ1-2, with D unclear. V was pared by 4 bases and J by 1 base, with 10 bases between. CDR1 SGHVS and CDR2 FQNEAQ come from the germline V gene. This CDR3 has 14 residues. The CDR3 DNA sequence: TGTGCCAGCAGCTCTACAGAACTTAACTATGGCTACACCTTC. It encodes CASSSTELNYGYTF.

V gene TRBV7-8 combines with J gene TRBJ2-3; tentative D call: TRBD2 (7 bases). Trimming removed 5 bases from V and 2 bases from J, with 17 bases in between. CDR3 length: 16 residues. Germline V gene sequence: CDR1 SGHVS, CDR2 FQNEAQ. The CDR3 sequence: CASSQRGGAVTDTQYF. In nucleotides, the CDR3 is TGTGCCAGCAGCCAAAGGGGGGGGGCGGTCACAGATACGCAGTATTTT.

This clone was seen a single time. The chain links TRBV15 to TRBJ1-2, with a tentative D call TRBD1 (6 bases). Trimming left V 1 base short and J 8 bases short, with 17 bases between. Germline loops: CDR1 LNHNV, CDR2 YYDKDF (reference sequence). CDR3 length equals 15 residues. The chain's CDR3 is CATSRVPNRDEGYTF. The CDR3 DNA sequence: TGTGCCACCAGCAGAGTCCCTAACAGGGATGAAGGCTACACCTTC.

The chain recombines TRBV5-3 with TRBJ2-1, with 7 nucleotides matching TRBD1. TRBV5-3 counts as an open reading frame of uncertain function. The CDR3 spans 18 residues. The V gene end was trimmed by 0 bases and the J gene end by 8 bases; junction bases not matched to a gene: 17. CDR3 loop: CARSLAFETGPGRDEQFF. Written as DNA, the CDR3 is TGTGCCAGAAGCTTGGCCTTCGAGACAGGGCCAGGTAGGGATGAGCAGTTCTTC.

This sequence joins TRBV28 and TRBJ2-4; perhaps TRBD1 as D (5 bases). The CDR3 covers 21 residues. In germline, CDR1 is MDHEN, CDR2 SYDVKM. The germline V and J ends were trimmed by 6 bases and 0 bases, with 30 bases remaining between them. DNA of the CDR3: TGTGCCAGCAGCACTATGACACCAGGGTCACAGTGGGATCTAGCCAAAAACATTCAGTACTTC. Translation gives CASSTMTPGSQWDLAKNIQYF.

The V gene is TRBV7-6, the J gene TRBJ2-3; tentative D call: TRBD1 (5 bases). The CDR3 is 14 residues long. V shed 5 bases and J shed 1 base, with 10 bases lying between them. Germline V gene data show CDR1 as SGHVS and CDR2 as FNYEAQ. The CDR3 sequence is CASSPARGTDTQYF. CDR3 nucleotides: TGTGCCAGCAGCCCCGCCAGGGGCACAGATACGCAGTATTTT.

The V and J genes are TRBV6-5 and TRBJ1-2, with D perhaps TRBD1 (5 bases). V was shortened by 10 bases and J by 8 bases, with 23 bases between the two germline ends. This CDR3 has 14 amino acids. Germline lookup yields CDR1 MNHEY and CDR2 SVGAGI. CDR3 loop: CATTPDGGVSGYTF. The DNA for the CDR3 is TGTGCCACAACTCCGGATGGGGGGGTATCGGGCTACACCTTC.

This clone appeared a few times. The chain joins TRBV5-4 to TRBJ2-3, with TRBD2 identical over 8 bases. V gave up 3 bases and J gave up 6 bases; unmatched junction bases: 3. The CDR3 covers 13 residues. The germline gives CDR1 SGHNT, CDR2 YYREEE (reference sequence). For the CDR3, the DNA is TGTGCCAGCAGCTCCGGGACTAGGGATACGCAGTATTTT. This encodes CASSSGTRDTQYF.

This rearrangement joins TRBV18 to TRBJ2-7; weak D call: TRBD1 (6 bases). The CDR3 extends over 13 amino acids. The germline V gene encodes CDR1 KGHSH and CDR2 LQKENI. Trimming stripped 6 bases from V and 0 bases from J, with 9 bases between. CDR3 in amino acids: CASSRDNSYEQYF. DNA of the CDR3: TGTGCCAGCTCTAGGGACAACTCCTACGAGCAGTACTTC.

This clone has more than one count but fewer than ten. The genes are TRBV6-1 and TRBJ2-7; 7 bases match TRBD2. This CDR3 has 13 residues. Germline V gene data show CDR1 as MNHNS and CDR2 as SASEGT. With V trimmed by 7 bases and J by 1 base, 4 bases remained unmatched. The CDR3 region has the DNA TGTGCCAGCACCCACGGGGGGTCCTACGAGCAGTACTTC. Its protein product is CASTHGGSYEQYF.

V and J are TRBV19 and TRBJ2-1; 12 bases are a match to TRBD2. The CDR3 sequence is 17 residues long. V shed 6 bases and J 0 bases; nucleotides not matched to a gene: 6. CDR1 is LNHDA, CDR2 SQIVND, per germline (reference sequence). This CDR3 reads CASRTSGGFGSYNEQFF. CDR3 nucleotides: TGTGCCAGTAGGACTAGCGGGGGCTTCGGCTCCTACAATGAGCAGTTCTTC.

In nucleotides, the CDR3 is TGTGCCAGCAGCTTGGCCGGCGGTAACGAGCAGTACTTC. Its protein product is CASSLAGGNEQYF. The rearrangement uses TRBV5-4 and TRBJ2-7; no clear D gene. The ends were cut back, 0 bases at V and 5 bases at J, with 9 bases in the middle. Germline-derived CDR1 and CDR2 are SGHNT and YYREEE (reference sequence). This CDR3 has 13 amino acids.